Here is one T cell receptor (beta chain) with its context. These data belong to a study of cytomegalovirus exposure and HLA in healthy donors. The V segment lost 5 bases and the J segment 4 bases; nucleotides outside the gene matches: 3. There are 14 residues in the CDR3. The germline V gene has CDR1 SGHTA and CDR2 FQGTGA. It was with 60 Vbeta and 13 Jbeta primers that the PCR ran. Profiled with immunoSEQ multiplex PCR; TCRdb holds only in-frame clones, not every one. The repertoire consists of under 200,000 clones, with 68% occurring once and the leading ten covering 1.1% to 1.5%. The sequencing input was PBMCs. The chain recombines TRBV7-3 with TRBJ2-2, with 8 bases fitting TRBD2. This TCR derives from a man aged 45-60 years in good health and CMV-seronegative. The CDR3 region is CASSRGGTTGELFF. The CDR3 nucleotides read TGTGCCAGCAGCCGCGGGGGGACCACCGGGGAGCTGTTTTTT.